This note documents a single T cell receptor beta chain sequence. Treatment indicated: oral pan-JAK inhibitor, 5-10 mg twice daily. The data belong to a study of CD8+ T cells in alopecia areata. Sequencing relied on a cDNA template that was reverse transcribed from extracted RNA. Sequenced by immunoSEQ multiplex PCR; TCRdb stores in-frame clones only, minus some. The data show roughly 200,000 clones, less than 45% seen once. The CDR3 covers 14 residues. V lost 1 base, J lost 7 bases, and 13 bases lay in between. The germline V gene has CDR1 SEHNR and CDR2 FQNEAQ (reference sequence). This sequence joins TRBV7-9 and TRBJ1-2, with TRBD1 as a possible D gene (5 bases). The receptor's source is a human donor with alopecia areata. The specimen comprised CD4+ T cells sorted from blood, sampled at roughly week 30, from a patient treated with tofacitinib. The CDR3 here is CASSLGSGVSGYTF. The DNA for the CDR3 is TGTGCCAGCAGCTTAGGATCGGGGGTGAGTGGCTACACCTTC. The full variable domain, in which reference TRBV7-9 and TRBJ1-2 provide the parts outside the CDR3, is DTGVSQNPRHKITKRGQNVTFRCDPISEHNRLYWYRQTLGQGPEFLTYFQNEAQLEKSRLLSDRFSAERPKGSFSTLEIQRTEQGDSAMYLCASSLGSGVSGYTFGSGTRLTVV.